The TCR beta chain described here comes from a study of shared clonotypes between healthy human individuals. Across the whole study: CD8 memory received one plate per donor, CD8 naive two, CD4 memory three and CD4 naive three.

Findings and limits, study-wide: Blood was the only sampled material, and tissue repertoires likely differ.

Adult Caucasians living in Nashville, Tennessee made up all of the donors. Remarks on this clone: Its antigen is unknown.

The protocol was immunoSEQ multiplex PCR, while the TCRdb copy is restricted to in-frame clones and leaves out a portion. In the table there are around 700,000 clones, about two thirds of which are singletons. This sequence originates from a woman aged 30 to 39 in good health. Sequencing was carried out using memory CD4+ T cells sorted from blood. Subset of the sample: CD45RA-negative fraction.

DNA of the CDR3: TGTGCCACCAGCAGAGATGGGACAGGCAGCAATCAGCCCCAGCATTTT. Its translation is CATSRDGTGSNQPQHF. The chain joins TRBV15 to TRBJ1-5; 8 bases are a match to TRBD1. The ends lost 0 bases at V and 1 base at J; junction bases unmatched: 2. CDR1 and CDR2 (germline): LNHNV, YYDKDF (reference sequence). The CDR3 totals 16 residues.